This T cell receptor (beta chain) was identified during a study of T cell changes during pregnancy in multiple sclerosis. The V gene's germline CDR1 is SGHRS and CDR2 YFSETQ. The CDR3 runs 15 residues. V gave up 7 bases and J gave up 7 bases; unmatched junction bases: 17. Here immunoSEQ multiplex PCR was the method, and the copy in TCRdb shows in-frame clones only, minus some. This table holds tens of thousands of clones, 92% found once. This TCR was recovered from a female donor with multiple sclerosis, enrolled in a pregnancy study. The input for sequencing was peripheral blood, taken before pregnancy. V is TRBV5-1 and J is TRBJ2-7; 7 nucleotides line up with TRBD1. The CDR3 DNA reads TGCGCCAGCGCGCCTTTCCGGGACAGACTGGGGGAGCAGTACTTC. This gives the protein CASAPFRDRLGEQYF.